This T cell receptor beta chain stems from a study of PD-1 blockade in classical Hodgkin lymphoma. Overall study findings and caveats: Repertoire differences have undefined causes, possibly disease activity or prior therapy.

Each and every patient relapsed after autologous stem cell transplantation, and patients got differing brentuximab vedotin exposure. Profiling relied on immunoSEQ multiplex PCR, and the TCRdb table lists in-frame clones only, not all of them. The sample includes roughly 140,000 clones, around 84% of them seen just once. Germline V gives CDR1 SSHAT, CDR2 FNYEAQ (reference sequence). The CDR3 has 18 amino acids. J was trimmed by 7 bases and V by 1 base; bases with no gene match: 15. This clone was counted once. The antigen remains unidentified. This clonotype was obtained from a human donor with classical Hodgkin lymphoma. The sample here was peripheral blood mononuclear cells (PBMCs), taken before the second cycle of nivolumab. The chain joins TRBV7-7 to TRBJ2-1, with 8 bases matching TRBD2. CDR3: CASSLVTFSGGAPNEQFF. CDR3 bases: TGTGCCAGCAGCTTAGTAACTTTTTCGGGAGGGGCACCGAATGAGCAGTTCTTC.